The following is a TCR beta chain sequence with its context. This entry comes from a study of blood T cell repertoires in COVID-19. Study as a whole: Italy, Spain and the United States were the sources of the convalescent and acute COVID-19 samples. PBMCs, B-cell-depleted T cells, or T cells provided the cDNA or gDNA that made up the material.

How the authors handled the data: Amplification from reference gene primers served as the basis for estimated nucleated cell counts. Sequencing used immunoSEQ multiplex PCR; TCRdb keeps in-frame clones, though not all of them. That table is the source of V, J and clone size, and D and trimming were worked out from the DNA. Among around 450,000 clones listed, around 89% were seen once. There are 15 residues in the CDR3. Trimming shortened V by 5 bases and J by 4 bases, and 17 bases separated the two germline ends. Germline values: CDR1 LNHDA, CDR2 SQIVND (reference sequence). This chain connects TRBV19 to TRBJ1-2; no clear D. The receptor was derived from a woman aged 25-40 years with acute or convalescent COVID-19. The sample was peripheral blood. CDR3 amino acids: CASSPQATALYGYTF. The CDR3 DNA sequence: TGTGCCAGTAGTCCCCAGGCGACCGCGCTCTATGGCTACACCTTC.